This T cell receptor beta chain was captured by sequencing in a study of control samples from healthy donors and cancer patients. Germline values: CDR1 LGHNA, CDR2 YSLEER. The V gene lost 4 bases and the J gene lost 3 bases, with 14 bases spanning the gap. There are 15 residues in the CDR3. The method was immunoSEQ multiplex PCR; TCRdb's version includes in-frame clones alone and lacks a portion of them. Among over 150,000 clones listed, around 89% were seen once. The J gene is TRBJ2-3, the V gene TRBV4-3; weak D call: TRBD1 (6 bases). Sample: blood. The TCR was taken from a woman in her fifties or sixties in good health. DNA of the CDR3: TGCGCCAGCAGCCCAGGGGTTAGCTTAACAGATACGCAGTATTTT. Residues: CASSPGVSLTDTQYF.